This note documents a single T cell receptor beta chain sequence. The antigen is undetermined. After removal of 5 bases from V and 2 bases from J, the junction contained 10 bases not matched to a gene. Germline V CDR1 and CDR2: SGHVS, FQNEAQ. CDR3 length: 16 amino acids. MiXCR, applied by TCRdb to the reads, yields one record per CDR3 protein. This table holds some 500,000 distinct CDR3 sequences, about 40% found once. The data stem from a study of T cell repertoires in cytomegalovirus infection. The chain couples TRBV7-8 to TRBJ2-7; 9 bases map to TRBD2. The source is a human donor in good health (CMV status not recorded). Some clones in this sample may be carry-over from other donors' samples. This material consisted of cultured PBMCs, taken from culture after CMV antigen stimulation. CDR3 sequence reads: CASSDKAGGATYEQYF. In DNA form, the CDR3 reads TGTGCCAGCAGCGACAAGGCGGGGGGGGCGACCTACGAGCAGTACTTC.